The T cell receptor (beta chain) described here comes from a study of cytomegalovirus exposure and HLA in healthy donors. Study-wide results and caveats: Most CMV-associated TCR beta chains appeared HLA-restricted in a later analysis. Excluded were some V segments that proved indistinguishable, including TRBV6-2 and TRBV6-3.

Each donor's status was that of a healthy bone marrow donor. The V and J ends lost 4 bases and 3 bases, in that order; junction bases with no gene match: 3. CDR3 size: 13 residues. The germline gives CDR1 SGHNT, CDR2 YYREEE (reference sequence). The PCR made use of 60 Vbeta and 13 Jbeta primers. Some clones are missing from TCRdb's copy, which holds only in-frame ones; the method was immunoSEQ multiplex PCR. The sample includes more than 85,000 clones, approximately 83% of them seen just once. Note on this clone: Its antigen is not known.

This sequence originates from a man aged 35 to 55 in good health and CMV-seronegative. The chain has TRBV5-4 and TRBJ1-2; 7 bases line up with TRBD1. Sequences were obtained from PBMCs. The CDR3 here is CASSKQGDYGYTF. The CDR3 region has the DNA TGTGCCAGCAGCAAGCAGGGGGACTATGGCTACACCTTC.